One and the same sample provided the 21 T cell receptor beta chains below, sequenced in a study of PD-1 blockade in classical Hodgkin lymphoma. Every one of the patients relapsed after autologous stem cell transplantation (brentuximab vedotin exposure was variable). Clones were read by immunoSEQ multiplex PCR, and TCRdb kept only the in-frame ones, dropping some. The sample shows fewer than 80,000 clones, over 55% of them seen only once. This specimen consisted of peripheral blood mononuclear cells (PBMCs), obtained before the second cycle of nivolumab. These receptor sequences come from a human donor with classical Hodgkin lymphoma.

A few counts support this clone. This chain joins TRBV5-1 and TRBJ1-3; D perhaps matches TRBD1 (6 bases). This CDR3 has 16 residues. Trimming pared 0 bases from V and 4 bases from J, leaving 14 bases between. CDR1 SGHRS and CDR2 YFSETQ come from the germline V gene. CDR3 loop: CASSLAGGYMGNTIYF. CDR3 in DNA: TGCGCCAGCAGCTTGGCGGGGGGCTATATGGGAAACACCATATATTTT.

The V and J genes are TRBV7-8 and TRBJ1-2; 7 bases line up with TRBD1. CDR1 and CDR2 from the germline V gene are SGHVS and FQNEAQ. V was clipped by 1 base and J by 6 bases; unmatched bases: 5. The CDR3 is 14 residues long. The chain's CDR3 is CASSLGVTGDGYTF. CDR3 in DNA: TGTGCCAGCAGCTTAGGGGTTACAGGGGATGGCTACACCTTC.

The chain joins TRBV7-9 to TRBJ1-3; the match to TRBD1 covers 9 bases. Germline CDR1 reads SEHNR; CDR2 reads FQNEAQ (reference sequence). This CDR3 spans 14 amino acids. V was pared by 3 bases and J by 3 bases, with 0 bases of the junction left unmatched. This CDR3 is CASSLTGGGNTIYF. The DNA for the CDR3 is TGTGCCAGCAGCTTGACAGGGGGTGGAAACACCATATATTTT.

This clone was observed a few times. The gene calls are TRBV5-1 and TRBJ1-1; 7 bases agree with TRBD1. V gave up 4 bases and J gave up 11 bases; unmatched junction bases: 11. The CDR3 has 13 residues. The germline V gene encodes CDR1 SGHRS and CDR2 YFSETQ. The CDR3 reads CASSLGTDHGAFF. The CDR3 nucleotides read TGCGCCAGCAGCCTCGGGACAGACCATGGGGCTTTCTTT.

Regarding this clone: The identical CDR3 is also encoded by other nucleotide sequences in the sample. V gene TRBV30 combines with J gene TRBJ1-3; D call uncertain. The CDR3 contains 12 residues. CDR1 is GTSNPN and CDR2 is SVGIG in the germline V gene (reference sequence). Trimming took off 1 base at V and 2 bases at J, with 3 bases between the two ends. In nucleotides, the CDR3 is TGTGCCTGGAGTGCGACTGGAAACACCATATATTTT. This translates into CAWSATGNTIYF.

CDR3 coding DNA: TGTGCCAGCTCACAACTAGGACTAGCGGGGGCCGCCGGGGAGCTGTTTTTT. Encoded protein: CASSQLGLAGAAGELFF. The gene calls are TRBV18 and TRBJ2-2, with 13 bases identical to TRBD2. CDR3 length: 17 amino acids. Germline V gene data show CDR1 as KGHSH and CDR2 as LQKENI. Losses at the gene ends were 4 bases for V and 6 bases for J; bases not matched to a gene: 8.

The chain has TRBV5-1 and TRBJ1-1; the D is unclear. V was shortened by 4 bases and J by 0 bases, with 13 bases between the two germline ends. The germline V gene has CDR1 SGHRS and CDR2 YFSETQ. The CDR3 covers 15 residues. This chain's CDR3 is CASSPAQILNTEAFF. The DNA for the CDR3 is TGCGCCAGCAGCCCGGCACAGATTTTGAACACTGAAGCTTTCTTT.

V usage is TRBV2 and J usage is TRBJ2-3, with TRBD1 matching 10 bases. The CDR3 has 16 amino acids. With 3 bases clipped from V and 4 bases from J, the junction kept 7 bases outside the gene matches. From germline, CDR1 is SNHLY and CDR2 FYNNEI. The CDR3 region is CASSDPGTGDPDTQYF. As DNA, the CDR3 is TGTGCCAGCAGTGACCCCGGGACAGGGGATCCAGATACGCAGTATTTT.

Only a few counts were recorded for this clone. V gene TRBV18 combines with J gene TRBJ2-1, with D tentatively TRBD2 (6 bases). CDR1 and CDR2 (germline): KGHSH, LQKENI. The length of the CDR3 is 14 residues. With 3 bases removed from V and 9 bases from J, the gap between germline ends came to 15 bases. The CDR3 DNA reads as TGTGCCAGCTCACCGACGGGAGCTAAAGTTGAGCAGTTCTTC. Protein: CASSPTGAKVEQFF.

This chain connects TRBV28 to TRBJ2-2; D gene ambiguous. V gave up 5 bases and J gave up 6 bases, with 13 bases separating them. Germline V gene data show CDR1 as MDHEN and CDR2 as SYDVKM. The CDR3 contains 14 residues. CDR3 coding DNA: TGTGCCAGCAGTGGGGTTGACTTCGCCGGGGAGCTGTTTTTT. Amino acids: CASSGVDFAGELFF.

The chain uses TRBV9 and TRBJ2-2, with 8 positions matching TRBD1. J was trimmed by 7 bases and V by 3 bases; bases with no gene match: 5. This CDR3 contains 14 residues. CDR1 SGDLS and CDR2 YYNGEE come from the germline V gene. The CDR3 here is CASSGTGRGGELFF. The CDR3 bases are TGTGCCAGCAGCGGGACAGGGCGGGGCGGGGAGCTGTTTTTT.

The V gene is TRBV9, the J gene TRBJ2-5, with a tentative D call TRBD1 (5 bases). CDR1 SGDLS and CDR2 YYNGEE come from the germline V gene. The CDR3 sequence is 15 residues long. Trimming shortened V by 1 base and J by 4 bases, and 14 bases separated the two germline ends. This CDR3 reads CASSVHEQGSETQYF. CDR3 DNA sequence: TGTGCCAGCAGCGTACACGAGCAGGGATCAGAGACCCAGTACTTC.

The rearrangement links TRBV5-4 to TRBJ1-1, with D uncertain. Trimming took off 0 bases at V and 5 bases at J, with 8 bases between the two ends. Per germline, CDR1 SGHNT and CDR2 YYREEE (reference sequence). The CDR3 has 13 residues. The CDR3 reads CASSLGGGTEAFF. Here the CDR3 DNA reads TGTGCCAGCAGCTTGGGGGGAGGGACTGAAGCTTTCTTT.

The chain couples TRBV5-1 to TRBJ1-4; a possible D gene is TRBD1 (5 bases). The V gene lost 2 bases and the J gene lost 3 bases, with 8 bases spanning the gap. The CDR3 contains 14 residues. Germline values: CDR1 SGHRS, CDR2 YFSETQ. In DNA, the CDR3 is TGCGCCAGCAGCTTAGGGGAATCTAATGAAAAACTGTTTTTT. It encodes CASSLGESNEKLFF.

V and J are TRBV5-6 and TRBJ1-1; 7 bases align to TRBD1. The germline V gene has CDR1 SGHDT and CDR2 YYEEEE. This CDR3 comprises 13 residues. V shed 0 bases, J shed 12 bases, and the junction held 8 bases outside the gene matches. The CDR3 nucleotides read TGTGCCAGCAGCTTGGTAGGGTCAGGGGGTACTTTCTTT. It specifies CASSLVGSGGTFF.

CDR3 bases: TGTGCCACCAGCAGAGACCGGGAGTATGGTGGCTACACCTTC. Residues: CATSRDREYGGYTF. The rearrangement joins TRBV15 to TRBJ1-2, with no clear D. The CDR3 is 14 amino acids. Deletions cut 0 bases from V and 7 bases from J, with 12 bases between. Germline CDR1 reads LNHNV; CDR2 reads YYDKDF (reference sequence).

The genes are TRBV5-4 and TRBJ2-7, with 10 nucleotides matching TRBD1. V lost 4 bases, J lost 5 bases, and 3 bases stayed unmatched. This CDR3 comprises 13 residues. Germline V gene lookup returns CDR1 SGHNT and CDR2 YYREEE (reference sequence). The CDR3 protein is CASSRGTGDEQYF. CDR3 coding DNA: TGTGCCAGCAGCCGAGGGACAGGGGACGAGCAGTACTTC.

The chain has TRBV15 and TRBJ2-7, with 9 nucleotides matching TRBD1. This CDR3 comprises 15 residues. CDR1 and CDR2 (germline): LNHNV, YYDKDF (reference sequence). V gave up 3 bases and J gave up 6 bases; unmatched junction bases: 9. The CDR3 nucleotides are TGTGCCACCAGCAGGCCGGGACAGGGCATTTCCGAGCAGTACTTC. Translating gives CATSRPGQGISEQYF.

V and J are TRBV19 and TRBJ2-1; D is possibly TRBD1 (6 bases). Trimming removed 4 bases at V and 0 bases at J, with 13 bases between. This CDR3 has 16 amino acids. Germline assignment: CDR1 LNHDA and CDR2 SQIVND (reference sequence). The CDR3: CASSNQLGGSYNEQFF. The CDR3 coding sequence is TGTGCCAGTAGTAACCAATTAGGGGGCTCCTACAATGAGCAGTTCTTC.

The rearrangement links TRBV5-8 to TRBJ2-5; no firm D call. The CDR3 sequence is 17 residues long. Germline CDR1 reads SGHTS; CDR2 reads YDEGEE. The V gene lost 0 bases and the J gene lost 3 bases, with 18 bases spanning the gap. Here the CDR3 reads CASSLVLGKNRKETQYF. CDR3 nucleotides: TGTGCCAGCAGCTTGGTCCTTGGAAAAAACAGAAAAGAGACCCAGTACTTC.

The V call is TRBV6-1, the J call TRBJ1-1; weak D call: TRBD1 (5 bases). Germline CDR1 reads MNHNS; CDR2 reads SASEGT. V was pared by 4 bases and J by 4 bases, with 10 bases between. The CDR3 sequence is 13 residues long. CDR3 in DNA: TGTGCCAGCAGTGCTGGGGGATCCACTGAAGCTTTCTTT. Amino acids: CASSAGGSTEAFF.